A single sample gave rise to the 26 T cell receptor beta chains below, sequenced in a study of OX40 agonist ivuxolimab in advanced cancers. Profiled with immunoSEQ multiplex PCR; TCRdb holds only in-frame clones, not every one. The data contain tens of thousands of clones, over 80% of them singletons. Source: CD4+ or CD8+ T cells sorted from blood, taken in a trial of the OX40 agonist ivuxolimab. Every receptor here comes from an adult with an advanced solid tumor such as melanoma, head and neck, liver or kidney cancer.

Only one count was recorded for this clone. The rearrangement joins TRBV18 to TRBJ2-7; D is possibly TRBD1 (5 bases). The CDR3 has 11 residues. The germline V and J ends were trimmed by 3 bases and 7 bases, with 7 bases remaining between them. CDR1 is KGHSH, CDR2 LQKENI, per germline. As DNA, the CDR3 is TGTGCCAGCTCACCCAGGGAAGAGCAGTACTTC. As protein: CASSPREEQYF.

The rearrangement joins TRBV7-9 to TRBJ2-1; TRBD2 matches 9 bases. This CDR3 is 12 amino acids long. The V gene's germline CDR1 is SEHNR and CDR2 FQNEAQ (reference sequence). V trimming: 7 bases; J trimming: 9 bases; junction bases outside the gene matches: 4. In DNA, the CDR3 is TGTGCCAGCATAGCGGGAGTCGGTGAGCAGTTCTTC. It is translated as CASIAGVGEQFF.

The CDR3 region has the DNA TGTGCCAGCTCTCAGGCCGGGACTAGCGGGAGGAATGAGCAGTTCTTC. Amino acids: CASSQAGTSGRNEQFF. The chain recombines TRBV6-6 with TRBJ2-1, with TRBD2 matching over 15 bases. V shed 8 bases, J shed 7 bases, and the junction held 9 bases outside the gene matches. Germline CDR1 is MNHNY and CDR2 is SVGAGI (reference sequence). This CDR3 comprises 16 residues.

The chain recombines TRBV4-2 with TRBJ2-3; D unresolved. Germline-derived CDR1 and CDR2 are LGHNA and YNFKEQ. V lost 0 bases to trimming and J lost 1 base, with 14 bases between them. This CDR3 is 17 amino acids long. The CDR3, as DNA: TGTGCCAGCAGCCAAGAATATGTTACTGGGGGCACAGATACGCAGTATTTT. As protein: CASSQEYVTGGTDTQYF.

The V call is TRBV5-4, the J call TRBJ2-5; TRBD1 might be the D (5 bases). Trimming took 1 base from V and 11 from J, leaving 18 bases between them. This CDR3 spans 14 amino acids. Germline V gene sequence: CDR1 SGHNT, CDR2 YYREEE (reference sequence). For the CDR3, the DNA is TGTGCCAGCAGCTTGCGGCTCCAGGGCCGGACGCAGTACTTC. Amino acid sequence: CASSLRLQGRTQYF.

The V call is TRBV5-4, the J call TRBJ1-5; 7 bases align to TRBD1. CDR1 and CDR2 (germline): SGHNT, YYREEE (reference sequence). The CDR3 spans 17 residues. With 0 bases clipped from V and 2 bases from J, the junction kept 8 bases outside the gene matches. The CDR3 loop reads CASSLGGGAVGNQPQHF. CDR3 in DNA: TGTGCCAGCAGCTTGGGAGGGGGCGCTGTAGGCAATCAGCCCCAGCATTTT.

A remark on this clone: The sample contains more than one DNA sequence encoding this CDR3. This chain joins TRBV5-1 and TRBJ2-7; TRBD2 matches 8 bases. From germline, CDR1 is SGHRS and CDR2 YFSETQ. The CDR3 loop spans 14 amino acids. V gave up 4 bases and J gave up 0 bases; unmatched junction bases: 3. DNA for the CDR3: TGCGCCAGCAGCGACAGCGGGAGCTCCTACGAGCAGTACTTC. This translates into CASSDSGSSYEQYF.

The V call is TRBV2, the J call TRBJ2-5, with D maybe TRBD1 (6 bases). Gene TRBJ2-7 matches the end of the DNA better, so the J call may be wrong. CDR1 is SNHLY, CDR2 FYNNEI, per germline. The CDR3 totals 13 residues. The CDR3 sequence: CATLRDNYYEQYF. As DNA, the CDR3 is TGTGCCACGCTAAGGGACAACTACTACGAGCAGTACTTC.

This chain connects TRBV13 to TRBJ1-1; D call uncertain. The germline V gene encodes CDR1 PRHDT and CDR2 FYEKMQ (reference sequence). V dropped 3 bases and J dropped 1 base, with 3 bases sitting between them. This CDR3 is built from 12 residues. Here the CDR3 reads CASSLGNTEAFF. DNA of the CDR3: TGTGCCAGCAGCTTGGGGAACACTGAAGCTTTCTTT.

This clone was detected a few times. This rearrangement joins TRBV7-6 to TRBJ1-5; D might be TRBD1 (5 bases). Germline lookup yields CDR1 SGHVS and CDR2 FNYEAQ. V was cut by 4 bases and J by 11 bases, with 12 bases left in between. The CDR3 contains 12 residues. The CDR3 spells CASSSQGKTQHF. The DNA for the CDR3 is TGTGCCAGCAGCTCTCAGGGAAAAACCCAGCATTTT. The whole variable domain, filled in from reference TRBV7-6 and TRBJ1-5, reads GAGVSQSPRYKVTKRGQDVALRCDPISGHVSLYWYRQALGQGPEFLTYFNYEAQQDKSGLPNDRFSAERPEGSISTLTIQRTEQRDSAMYRCASSSQGKTQHFGDGTRLSIL.

The CDR3 reads CASSLAVVADTQYF. CDR3 nucleotide sequence: TGTGCCAGCAGCTTAGCGGTGGTGGCAGATACGCAGTATTTT. The V and J genes are TRBV7-2 and TRBJ2-3, with D unresolved. CDR3 length: 14 amino acids. Germline V gene data show CDR1 as SGHTA and CDR2 as FQGNSA. The ends were cut back, 0 bases at V and 4 bases at J, with 8 bases in the middle.

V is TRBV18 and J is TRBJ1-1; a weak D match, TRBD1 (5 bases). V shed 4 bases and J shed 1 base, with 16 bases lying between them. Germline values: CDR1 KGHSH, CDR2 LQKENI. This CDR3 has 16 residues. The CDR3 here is CASSLRQIQENTEAFF. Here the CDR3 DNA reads TGTGCCAGCTCACTAAGACAGATCCAAGAGAACACTGAAGCTTTCTTT.

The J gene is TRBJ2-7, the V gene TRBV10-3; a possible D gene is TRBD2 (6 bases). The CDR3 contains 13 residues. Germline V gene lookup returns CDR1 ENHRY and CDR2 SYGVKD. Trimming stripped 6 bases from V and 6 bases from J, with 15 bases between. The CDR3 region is CAIRGGDQGEQYF. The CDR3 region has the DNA TGTGCCATCAGGGGGGGTGATCAGGGCGAGCAGTACTTC.

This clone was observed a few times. Here the CDR3 reads CASRDDMDNSPLHF. DNA for the CDR3: TGCGCCAGCAGGGACGACATGGATAATTCACCCCTCCACTTT. The chain employs TRBV10-1 and TRBJ1-6; no clear D gene. CDR1 and CDR2 from the germline V gene are WNHNN and SYGVQD (reference sequence). V was shortened by 6 bases and J by 5 bases, with 11 bases between the two germline ends. This CDR3 contains 14 residues.

The CDR3 DNA sequence: TGTGCCAGCAGCTTGTCGGACAATCAGCCCCAGCATTTT. Protein sequence: CASSLSDNQPQHF. The rearrangement joins TRBV7-6 to TRBJ1-5; D is uncertain. Germline CDR1 and CDR2: SGHVS and FNYEAQ. Trimming pared 3 bases from V and 3 bases from J, leaving 6 bases between. This CDR3 is 13 amino acids long.

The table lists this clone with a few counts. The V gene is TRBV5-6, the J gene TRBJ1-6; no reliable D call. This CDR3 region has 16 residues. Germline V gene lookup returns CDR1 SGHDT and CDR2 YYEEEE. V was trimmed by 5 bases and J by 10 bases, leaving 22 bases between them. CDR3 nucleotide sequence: TGTGCCAGCAGTTGGGAGGGAGTCGGGTCAAGGTCACCCCTCCACTTT. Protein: CASSWEGVGSRSPLHF.

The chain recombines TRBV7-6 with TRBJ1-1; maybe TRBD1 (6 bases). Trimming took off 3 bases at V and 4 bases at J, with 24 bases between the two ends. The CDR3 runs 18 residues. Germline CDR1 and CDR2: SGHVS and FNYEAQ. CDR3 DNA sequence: TGTGCCAGCAGCTTCCCCAGGGTCTCGAACAGGGAGGCCACTGAAGCTTTCTTT. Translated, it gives CASSFPRVSNREATEAFF.

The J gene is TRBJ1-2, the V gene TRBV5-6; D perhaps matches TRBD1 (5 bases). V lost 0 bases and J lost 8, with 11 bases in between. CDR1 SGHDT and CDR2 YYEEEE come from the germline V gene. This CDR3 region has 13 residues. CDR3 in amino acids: CASSLAGPAGYTF. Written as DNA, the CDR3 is TGTGCCAGCAGCTTGGCGGGACCGGCCGGCTACACCTTC.

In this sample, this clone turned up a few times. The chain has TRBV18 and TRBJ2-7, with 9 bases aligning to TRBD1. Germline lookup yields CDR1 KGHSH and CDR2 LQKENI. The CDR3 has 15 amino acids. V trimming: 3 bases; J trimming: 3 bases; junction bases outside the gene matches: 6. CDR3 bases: TGTGCCAGCTCACCTGGTGGACAGGGGCTCTACGAGCAGTACTTC. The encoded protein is CASSPGGQGLYEQYF.

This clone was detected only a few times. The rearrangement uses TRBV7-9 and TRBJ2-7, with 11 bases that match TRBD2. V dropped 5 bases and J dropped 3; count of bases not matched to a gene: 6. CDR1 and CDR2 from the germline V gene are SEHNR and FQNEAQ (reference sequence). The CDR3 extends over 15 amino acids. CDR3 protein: CASSPLAGGGYEQYF. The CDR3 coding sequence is TGTGCCAGCAGCCCCCTAGCGGGAGGAGGCTACGAGCAGTACTTC.

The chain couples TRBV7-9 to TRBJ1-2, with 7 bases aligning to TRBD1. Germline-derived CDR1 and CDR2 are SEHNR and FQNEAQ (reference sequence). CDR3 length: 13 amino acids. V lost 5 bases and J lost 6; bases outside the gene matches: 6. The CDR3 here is CASSTTDRDGYTF. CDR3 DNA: TGTGCCAGCAGCACTACCGACAGGGATGGCTACACCTTC.

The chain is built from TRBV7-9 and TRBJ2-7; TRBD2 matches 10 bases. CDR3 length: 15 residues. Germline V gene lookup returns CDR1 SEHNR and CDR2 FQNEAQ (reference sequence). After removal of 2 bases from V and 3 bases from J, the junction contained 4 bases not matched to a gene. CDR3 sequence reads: CASSLLAGVFYEQYF. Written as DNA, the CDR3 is TGTGCCAGCAGCTTACTAGCGGGAGTGTTCTACGAGCAGTACTTC.

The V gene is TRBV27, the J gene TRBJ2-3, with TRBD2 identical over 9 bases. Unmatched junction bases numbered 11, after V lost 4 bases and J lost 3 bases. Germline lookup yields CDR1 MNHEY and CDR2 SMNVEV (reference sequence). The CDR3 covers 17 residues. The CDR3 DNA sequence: TGTGCCAGCAGTTCCCTGGGCGGGAGGGCCTGGACAGATACGCAGTATTTT. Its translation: CASSSLGGRAWTDTQYF.

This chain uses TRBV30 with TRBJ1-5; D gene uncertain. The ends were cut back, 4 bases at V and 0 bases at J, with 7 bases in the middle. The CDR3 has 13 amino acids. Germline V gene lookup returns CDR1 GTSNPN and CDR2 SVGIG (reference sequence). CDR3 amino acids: CAWNGNSNQPQHF. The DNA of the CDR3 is TGTGCCTGGAACGGTAATAGCAATCAGCCCCAGCATTTT. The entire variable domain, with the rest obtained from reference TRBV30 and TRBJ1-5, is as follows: SQTIHQWPATLVQPVGSPLSLECTVEGTSNPNLYWYRQAAGRGLQLLFYSVGIGQISSEVPQNLSASRPQDRQFILSSKKLLLSDSGFYLCAWNGNSNQPQHFGDGTRLSIL.

CDR3 region: CASSSWTGSTDTQYF. In DNA form, the CDR3 reads TGTGCCAGTAGTTCCTGGACAGGGTCAACAGATACGCAGTATTTT. V is TRBV19 and J is TRBJ2-3; TRBD1 matches 8 bases. The CDR3 has 15 amino acids. J gave up 3 bases and V 5 bases, and 7 bases lay outside the gene matches. CDR1 is LNHDA, CDR2 SQIVND, per germline (reference sequence).

CDR3 nucleotides: TGTGCCAGCAGCCCCGGACCGTTCTACGAGCAGTACTTC. Protein product: CASSPGPFYEQYF. The chain joins TRBV7-6 to TRBJ2-7; D uncertain. The CDR3 is 13 residues long. Between the trimmed V and J ends, which lost 5 bases and 3 bases, there was a span of 11 bases. Germline CDR1 SGHVS, CDR2 FNYEAQ.